Shown below are 18 T cell receptor beta chains from a single sample sequenced in a study of radiotherapy plus CTLA-4 blockade in lung cancer. Assay: immunoSEQ multiplex PCR; the TCRdb copy retains only in-frame clones and omits some. The data contain 51,000 or so clones, more than 70% of them singletons. The material was peripheral blood, obtained from a patient treated with radiotherapy plus ipilimumab. These receptors were obtained from a human donor with non-small cell lung cancer whose response to radiotherapy plus ipilimumab could not be evaluated.

The chain uses TRBV18 and TRBJ2-7; TRBD2 aligns across 10 bases. V dropped 5 bases and J dropped 5; count of bases not matched to a gene: 6. The germline V gene has CDR1 KGHSH and CDR2 LQKENI. This CDR3 comprises 14 residues. The DNA for the CDR3 is TGTGCCAGCTCAGCTAGCGGGGGAGGTCACGAGCAGTACTTC. Its protein is CASSASGGGHEQYF.

The chain is built from TRBV5-4 and TRBJ2-5; 11 positions agree with TRBD2. V lost 0 bases and J lost 4; bases outside the gene matches: 11. CDR3 size: 18 residues. In germline, CDR1 is SGHNT, CDR2 YYREEE (reference sequence). Here the CDR3 DNA reads TGTGCCAGCAGCTTGGCCGCGATAGCGGGGGGGAGGGGAGAGACCCAGTACTTC. Protein product: CASSLAAIAGGRGETQYF. The full variable domain, in which reference TRBV5-4 and TRBJ2-5 provide the parts outside the CDR3, is ETGVTQSPTHLIKTRGQQVTLRCSSQSGHNTVSWYQQALGQGPQFIFQYYREEENGRGNFPPRFSGLQFPNYSSELNVNALELDDSALYLCASSLAAIAGGRGETQYFGPGTRLLVL.

The J gene is TRBJ2-3, the V gene TRBV6-5; possible D gene TRBD2, 5 bases. CDR3 length equals 15 residues. Per germline, CDR1 MNHEY and CDR2 SVGAGI. The V end lost 5 bases, the J end lost 2 bases, and 14 bases lay between the germline ends. The CDR3 is CASSLRGTHTDTQYF. The CDR3 DNA reads as TGTGCCAGCAGTCTCCGGGGAACTCACACAGATACGCAGTATTTT.

The rearrangement links TRBV6-4 to TRBJ2-7, with 9 bases fitting TRBD2. The CDR3 totals 14 residues. From germline, CDR1 is MRHNA and CDR2 SNTAGT. J was trimmed by 6 bases and V by 8 bases; bases with no gene match: 11. DNA of the CDR3: TGTGCCAGCCTACCGGGACTAGCACCTGTCGAGCAGTACTTC. Residues: CASLPGLAPVEQYF.

J is TRBJ2-4 and V is TRBV2; 11 bases fit TRBD2. This CDR3 has 15 amino acids. Germline values: CDR1 SNHLY, CDR2 FYNNEI. The V and J ends lost 8 bases and 7 bases, in that order; junction bases with no gene match: 10. The CDR3, as DNA: TGTGCCAGCGATGGACTAGCGGGTTCGGGGAACATTCAGTACTTC. Amino acid sequence: CASDGLAGSGNIQYF.

Remarks on this clone: This likely reflects a read error, since a far larger clone is one base away. This sequence joins TRBV5-1 and TRBJ2-1, with D maybe TRBD2 (5 bases). The CDR3 extends over 16 amino acids. Trimming took off 4 bases at V and 4 bases at J, with 18 bases between the two ends. CDR1 is SGHRS and CDR2 is YFSETQ in the germline V gene. CDR3 in DNA: TGCGCCAGCAGCCAGGACGTGGGAGCGACTTACAATGAGCAGTTCTTC. Its translation is CASSQDVGATYNEQFF.

A few counts support this clone. V gene TRBV5-6 combines with J gene TRBJ1-1; the match to TRBD1 covers 10 bases. Germline V lookup: CDR1 SGHDT, CDR2 YYEEEE. V lost 2 bases and J lost 0; bases outside the gene matches: 7. The CDR3 contains 17 residues. The CDR3 spells CASSLGPGQGMNTEAFF. CDR3 bases: TGTGCCAGCAGCTTAGGCCCGGGACAGGGGATGAACACTGAAGCTTTCTTT.

This clone has a handful of counts. The chain joins TRBV5-6 to TRBJ2-7, with 7 bases matching TRBD2. Germline V CDR1 and CDR2: SGHDT, YYEEEE. The J segment lost 5 bases and the V segment lost 3 bases, leaving 8 bases of the junction unmatched. The CDR3 spans 14 residues. The CDR3 reads CASSSLAARDEQYF. The CDR3 nucleotides are TGTGCCAGCAGCTCCCTAGCGGCCCGGGACGAGCAGTACTTC.

This chain connects TRBV4-1 to TRBJ1-5; D remains ambiguous. The V and J ends lost 0 bases and 1 base respectively, with 10 bases between them. CDR1 and CDR2 (germline): MGHRA, YSYEKL. CDR3 length: 16 residues. The CDR3 DNA reads as TGCGCCAGCAGCCAAGACCCCGGACTCAGCAATCAGCCCCAGCATTTT. It translates to CASSQDPGLSNQPQHF.

The gene calls are TRBV5-5 and TRBJ1-3; 9 bases fit TRBD1. V lost 4 bases and J lost 8; bases outside the gene matches: 4. The CDR3 has 13 residues. Germline V gene data show CDR1 as SGHKS and CDR2 as YYEKEE (reference sequence). As DNA, the CDR3 is TGTGCCAGCAGCCGTGACAGGGGGGACACCATATATTTT. Protein: CASSRDRGDTIYF. The entire variable domain, with the rest obtained from reference TRBV5-5 and TRBJ1-3, is as follows: DAGVTQSPTHLIKTRGQQVTLRCSPISGHKSVSWYQQVLGQGPQFIFQYYEKEERGRGNFPDRFSARQFPNYSSELNVNALLLGDSALYLCASSRDRGDTIYFGEGSWLTVV.

The genes are TRBV6-6 and TRBJ2-1; possible D gene TRBD2, 5 bases. In germline, CDR1 is MNHNY, CDR2 SVGAGI (reference sequence). V lost 6 bases and J 2 bases, leaving 8 bases between the germline ends. This CDR3 is 13 amino acids long. CDR3 bases: TGTGCCAGCAGCCCCGGGACCTACAATGAGCAGTTCTTC. This translates into CASSPGTYNEQFF.

CDR3 sequence reads: CASGSGGSYGYTF. Here the CDR3 DNA reads TGTGCCAGCGGATCAGGGGGCAGCTATGGCTACACCTTC. V is TRBV7-9 and J is TRBJ1-2; TRBD1 matches at 8 bases. Losses at the gene ends were 8 bases for V and 4 bases for J; bases not matched to a gene: 6. Germline V gene sequence: CDR1 SEHNR, CDR2 FQNEAQ (reference sequence). The length of the CDR3 is 13 residues.

The chain couples TRBV5-1 to TRBJ2-5, with 7 nucleotides matching TRBD2. V gave up 2 bases and J gave up 4 bases; unmatched junction bases: 2. Germline CDR1 reads SGHRS; CDR2 reads YFSETQ. This CDR3 is built from 13 residues. CDR3 loop: CASSLGRAETQYF. CDR3 bases: TGCGCCAGCAGCTTAGGGAGGGCAGAGACCCAGTACTTC.

The V gene is TRBV7-2, the J gene TRBJ2-3; TRBD2 is a possible D gene (5 bases). V gave up 2 bases and J gave up 4 bases, with 16 bases separating them. From germline, CDR1 is SGHTA and CDR2 FQGNSA. The CDR3 has 16 residues. The CDR3 coding sequence is TGTGCCAGCAGCTTAATTCCTAGCTACGGCGCAGATACGCAGTATTTT. Its protein is CASSLIPSYGADTQYF.

The V gene is TRBV5-1, the J gene TRBJ2-4; 15 bases map to TRBD2. Losses at the gene ends were 3 bases for V and 0 bases for J; bases not matched to a gene: 7. Germline loops: CDR1 SGHRS, CDR2 YFSETQ. This CDR3 is 19 amino acids long. This CDR3 is CASSSGLAGGPGAKNIQYF. The CDR3 DNA reads TGCGCCAGCAGCTCTGGACTAGCGGGAGGGCCGGGAGCCAAAAACATTCAGTACTTC.

This chain uses TRBV7-9 with TRBJ2-5, with TRBD1 matching over 11 bases. Germline CDR1 is SEHNR and CDR2 is FQNEAQ (reference sequence). The trim removed 7 bases at V and 1 base at J, leaving 5 bases unmatched. The CDR3 is made up of 15 amino acids. The CDR3 spells CASKTDRGLQETQYF. The CDR3, as DNA: TGTGCCAGCAAAACGGACAGGGGGCTCCAAGAGACCCAGTACTTC.

The chain is built from TRBV5-1 and TRBJ2-2, with 10 bases aligning to TRBD2. Unmatched junction bases numbered 5, after V lost 5 bases and J lost 4 bases. Germline V gene sequence: CDR1 SGHRS, CDR2 YFSETQ. The CDR3 spans 15 residues. The CDR3 coding sequence is TGCGCCAGCAGGCCTCTAGCGGGGGCCACCGGGGAGCTGTTTTTT. Amino acid sequence: CASRPLAGATGELFF.

The rearrangement joins TRBV7-9 to TRBJ2-3, with D unresolved. CDR3 size: 13 residues. The germline V gene encodes CDR1 SEHNR and CDR2 FQNEAQ (reference sequence). Trimming shortened V by 2 bases and J by 3 bases, and 6 bases separated the two germline ends. In DNA form, the CDR3 reads TGTGCCAGCAGCTTAATCATGACAGATACGCAGTATTTT. Residues: CASSLIMTDTQYF.